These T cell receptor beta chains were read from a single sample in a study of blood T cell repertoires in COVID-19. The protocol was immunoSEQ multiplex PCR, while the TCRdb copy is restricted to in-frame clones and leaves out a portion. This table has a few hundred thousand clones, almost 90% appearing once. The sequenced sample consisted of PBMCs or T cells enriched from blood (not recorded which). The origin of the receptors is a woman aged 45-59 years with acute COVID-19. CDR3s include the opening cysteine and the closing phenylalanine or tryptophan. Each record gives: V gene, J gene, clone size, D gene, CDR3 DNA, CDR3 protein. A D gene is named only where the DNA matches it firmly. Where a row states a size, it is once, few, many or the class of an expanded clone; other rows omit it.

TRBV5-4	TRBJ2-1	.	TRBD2	TGTGCCAGCAGCCCCAGGACTAGCGGCTACAATGAGCAGTTCTTC	CASSPRTSGYNEQFF
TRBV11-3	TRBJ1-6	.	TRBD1	TGTGCCAGCAGTTTGGGACAGGGCGGTTCACCCCTCCACTTT	CASSLGQGGSPLHF
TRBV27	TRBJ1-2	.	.	TGTGCCAGCAGTTTCACGGAGTCTGCCCTGGGCTACACCTTC	CASSFTESALGYTF
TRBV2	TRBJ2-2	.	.	TGTGCCAGCAGCTTACGCCGGGACTCCGTGCGTCCCGGGGAGCTGTTTTTT	CASSLRRDSVRPGELFF
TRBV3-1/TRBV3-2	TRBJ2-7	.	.	TGTGCCAGCAGCCAAGAGGGGAGCTCCTACGAGCAGTACTTC	CASSQEGSSYEQYF
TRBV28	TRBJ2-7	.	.	TGTGCCAGCATTGAGAGAAGTACGCTCGAGCAGTACTTC	CASIERSTLEQYF
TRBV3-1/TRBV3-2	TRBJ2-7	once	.	TGTGCCAGCAGCCCCTTAATAGCGGCCGGCACCTACGAGCAGTACTTC	CASSPLIAAGTYEQYF
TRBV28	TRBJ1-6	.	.	TGTGCCAGCAGTTTCCAGGGCAATTCACCCCTCCACTTT	CASSFQGNSPLHF
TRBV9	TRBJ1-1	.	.	TGTGCCAGCAGCGTAGTATCAGGGAGGGATGAAGCTTTCTTT	CASSVVSGRDEAFF
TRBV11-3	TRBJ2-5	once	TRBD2	TGTGCCAGCAGCCCGGGGGCGTCTAGCGGGAGCCGCGAGACCCAGTACTTC	CASSPGASSGSRETQYF
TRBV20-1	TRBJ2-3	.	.	TGCAGTGCCGGCACAGATACGCAGTATTTT	CSAGTDTQYF
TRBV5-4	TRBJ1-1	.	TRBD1	TGTGCCAGCAGCGGTGGACAGGGACTGAGCAGGGTAGCTTTCTTT	CASSGGQGLSRVAFF